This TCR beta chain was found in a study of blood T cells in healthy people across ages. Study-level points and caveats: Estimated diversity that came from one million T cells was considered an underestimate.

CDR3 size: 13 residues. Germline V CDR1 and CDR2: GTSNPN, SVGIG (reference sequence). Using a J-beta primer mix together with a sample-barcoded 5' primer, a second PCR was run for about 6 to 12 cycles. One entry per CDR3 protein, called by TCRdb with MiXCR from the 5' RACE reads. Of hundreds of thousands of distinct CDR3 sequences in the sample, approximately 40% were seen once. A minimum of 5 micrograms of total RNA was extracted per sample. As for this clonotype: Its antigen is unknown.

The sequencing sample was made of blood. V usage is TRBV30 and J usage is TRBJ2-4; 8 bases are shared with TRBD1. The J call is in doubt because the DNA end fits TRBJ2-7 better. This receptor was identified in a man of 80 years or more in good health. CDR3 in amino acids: CAWSETGAYEQYF. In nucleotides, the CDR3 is TGTGCCTGGAGTGAGACAGGGGCTTACGAGCAGTACTTC.